This T cell receptor beta chain was observed in a study of control samples from healthy donors and cancer patients. Some clones are missing from TCRdb's copy, which holds only in-frame ones; the method was immunoSEQ multiplex PCR. This sample yields some 120,000 clones, of which approximately 90% are seen a single time; around 8.1% belongs to the top ten. Germline V gives CDR1 SEHNR, CDR2 FQNEAQ (reference sequence). V gave up 0 bases and J gave up 0 bases, with 3 bases separating them. The CDR3 spans 14 residues. Sequenced material: blood. This sequence joins TRBV7-9 and TRBJ1-3; D gene unclear. The TCR originated in a young man in good health. CDR3 in DNA: TGTGCCAGCAGCTTAGCCGTCTCTGGAAACACCATATATTTT. Translation: CASSLAVSGNTIYF.